The next 27 T cell receptor beta chains were all read from a single sample in a study of Ad26.COV2.S vaccination and SARS-CoV-2 variants. The protocol was immunoSEQ multiplex PCR, while the TCRdb copy is restricted to in-frame clones and leaves out a portion. The sample lists a few hundred thousand clones, 87% occurring once. Treatment noted: roughly 19 received Ad26.COV2.S at low or high dose, single or two shots; several received placebo; per-sample allocation not given. The investigators took samples on day 63 after the first vaccine or placebo injection. The sample was peripheral blood, taken in a trial of Ad26.COV2.S vaccine versus placebo. The receptors derive from a person between 18 and 60 years old who received the Ad26.COV2.S COVID-19 vaccine or a placebo.

The chain recombines TRBV2 with TRBJ2-3; 9 bases fit TRBD1. V gave up 7 bases and J gave up 7 bases; unmatched junction bases: 9. This CDR3 region has 14 residues. Germline CDR1 SNHLY, CDR2 FYNNEI. In nucleotides, the CDR3 is TGTGCCAGCATTCTGGACAGGGGTACCCATACGCAGTATTTT. Encoded protein: CASILDRGTHTQYF.

In the case of this clone: Other nucleotide sequences in the sample specify the same CDR3. This sequence joins TRBV6-2 or TRBV6-3 and TRBJ2-7; D not certain. Trimming took off 5 bases at V and 4 bases at J, with 6 bases between the two ends. The CDR3 totals 11 residues. Germline loops: CDR1 MNHEY, CDR2 SVGEGT. CDR3 nucleotide sequence: TGTGCCAGCAGTGATTCTTACGAGCAGTACTTC. Translated, it gives CASSDSYEQYF.

The chain uses TRBV7-2 and TRBJ2-7; D unclear. The CDR3 extends over 13 amino acids. With 2 bases removed from V and 2 bases from J, the gap between germline ends came to 7 bases. Germline V gene sequence: CDR1 SGHTA, CDR2 FQGNSA. Here the CDR3 DNA reads TGTGCCAGCAGCTTACGACGAGCCTACGAGCAGTACTTC. Its protein is CASSLRRAYEQYF.

The chain employs TRBV19 and TRBJ1-2; D might be TRBD1 (6 bases). The V gene lost 3 bases and the J gene lost 3 bases, with 14 bases spanning the gap. The CDR3 has 15 amino acids. In germline, CDR1 is LNHDA, CDR2 SQIVND (reference sequence). The CDR3 DNA reads as TGTGCCAGTAGTATGGCGGCAGGGGCTCACTATGGCTACACCTTC. Translating it yields CASSMAAGAHYGYTF.

This chain links TRBV4-1 with TRBJ2-2, with 10 bases identical to TRBD1. CDR3 length: 16 residues. Germline V gives CDR1 MGHRA, CDR2 YSYEKL. The ends lost 1 base at V and 7 bases at J; junction bases unmatched: 6. CDR3 loop: CASSQGDRGFVGELFF. CDR3 sequence (DNA): TGCGCCAGCAGCCAAGGGGACAGGGGTTTTGTCGGGGAGCTGTTTTTT.

The chain uses TRBV24-1 and TRBJ2-7; 10 bases map to TRBD2. J was trimmed by 0 bases and V by 4 bases; bases with no gene match: 14. The germline gives CDR1 KGHDR, CDR2 SFDVKD. This CDR3 has 19 residues. This CDR3 is CATSERNLTSGTYSYEQYV. Here the CDR3 DNA reads TGTGCCACCAGTGAAAGAAATTTAACTAGCGGGACATACTCCTACGAGCAGTACGTC.

This chain links TRBV19 with TRBJ2-2; perhaps TRBD2 as D (6 bases). This CDR3 region has 16 residues. Trimming removed 5 bases at V and 3 bases at J, with 16 bases between. The germline V gene encodes CDR1 LNHDA and CDR2 SQIVND (reference sequence). The CDR3 reads CASSLPAGRYTGELFF. The CDR3 nucleotides read TGTGCCAGTAGTCTCCCGGCGGGGAGATACACCGGGGAGCTGTTTTTT.

This sequence joins TRBV13 and TRBJ2-2, with 9 bases lining up with TRBD1. The CDR3 contains 15 residues. Germline CDR1 and CDR2: PRHDT and FYEKMQ (reference sequence). The V gene end was trimmed by 5 bases and the J gene end by 6 bases; junction bases not matched to a gene: 7. CDR3: CASSPDRGSAGELFF. DNA for the CDR3: TGTGCCAGCAGCCCCGACAGGGGGTCCGCCGGGGAGCTGTTTTTT.

This sequence joins TRBV6-5 and TRBJ2-5, with 11 bases matching TRBD2. CDR3 size: 15 residues. Germline values: CDR1 MNHEY, CDR2 SVGAGI. Trimming cost V 6 bases and J 4 bases; bases outside gene matches: 7. The DNA of the CDR3 is TGTGCCAGCAGGGGTAGCGGGGGGGGCGGAGAGACCCAGTACTTC. This gives the protein CASRGSGGGGETQYF.

The rearrangement uses TRBV6-1 and TRBJ2-3; D unresolved. The CDR3 runs to 16 residues. Trimming took 4 bases from V and 3 from J, leaving 17 bases between them. CDR1 and CDR2 (germline): MNHNS, SASEGT. In nucleotides, the CDR3 is TGTGCCAGCAGTGGTTTCGAGCTCCCGAGGACAGATACGCAGTATTTT. The encoded protein is CASSGFELPRTDTQYF.

This clone was recorded once. The chain carries TRBV19 and TRBJ1-2; D might be TRBD1 (5 bases). The V and J ends lost 4 bases and 3 bases respectively, with 12 bases between them. Germline V gives CDR1 LNHDA, CDR2 SQIVND (reference sequence). The CDR3 covers 14 residues. CDR3 DNA sequence: TGTGCCAGTAGTAACACCGGGACCCACTATGGCTACACCTTC. Translating it yields CASSNTGTHYGYTF. The variable domain in full, with the rest retrieved from reference TRBV19 and TRBJ1-2, is DGGITQSPKYLFRKEGQNVTLSCEQNLNHDAMYWYRQDPGQGLRLIYYSQIVNDFQKGDIAEGYSVSREKKESFPLTVTSAQKNPTAFYLCASSNTGTHYGYTFGSGTRLTVV.

The rearrangement uses TRBV6-1 and TRBJ2-7; 7 bases are a match to TRBD2. Germline-derived CDR1 and CDR2 are MNHNS and SASEGT. With 3 bases clipped from V and 7 bases from J, the junction kept 18 bases outside the gene matches. This CDR3 has 17 residues. This CDR3 is CASSEPISGYLNLEQYV. The CDR3 region has the DNA TGTGCCAGCAGTGAGCCTATTAGCGGGTACTTAAACCTGGAGCAGTACGTC.

The chain recombines TRBV4-3 with TRBJ2-1, with D perhaps matching TRBD2 (6 bases). The CDR3 runs to 16 residues. V was pared by 1 base and J by 10 bases, with 20 bases between. Germline CDR1 LGHNA, CDR2 YSLEER. The CDR3 here is CASSQVAIPGAGEQFF. The CDR3 DNA follows: TGCGCCAGCAGCCAAGTGGCCATACCCGGAGCGGGCGAGCAGTTCTTC.

V gene TRBV29-1 combines with J gene TRBJ2-5, with 7 bases aligning to TRBD2. Germline V CDR1 and CDR2: SQVTM, ANQGSEA. The CDR3 length is 15 residues. The ends lost 4 bases at V and 4 bases at J; junction bases unmatched: 12. The CDR3 here is CSVGPAMGRGETQYF. In DNA form, the CDR3 reads TGCAGCGTTGGACCGGCCATGGGGAGGGGAGAGACCCAGTACTTC.

The chain employs TRBV19 and TRBJ1-5, with 8 nucleotides matching TRBD1. J gave up 2 bases and V 7 bases, and 7 bases lay outside the gene matches. CDR1 LNHDA and CDR2 SQIVND come from the germline V gene (reference sequence). This CDR3 has 15 amino acids. The CDR3: CASKTGVTGNQPQHF. The CDR3 DNA follows: TGTGCCAGTAAGACAGGGGTAACGGGCAATCAGCCCCAGCATTTT.

This clone was counted once. This chain connects TRBV10-3 to TRBJ1-2; D call uncertain. Trimming pared 6 bases from V and 8 bases from J, leaving 16 bases between. Germline V gives CDR1 ENHRY, CDR2 SYGVKD. The CDR3 consists of 13 residues. The chain's CDR3 is CAIREDLSGGYTF. The CDR3 region has the DNA TGTGCCATCAGGGAGGATCTATCGGGGGGCTACACCTTC.

Here the CDR3 reads CASSTTDTQYF. The CDR3 DNA is TGTGCCAGCAGTACCACAGATACGCAGTATTTT. The chain couples TRBV6-2 or TRBV6-3 to TRBJ2-3; no definite D call. The CDR3 is 11 amino acids. The germline V gene encodes CDR1 MNHEY and CDR2 SVGEGT. Trimming took 5 bases from V and 2 from J, leaving 2 bases between them.

The chain recombines TRBV4-2 with TRBJ1-2; 8 bases are shared with TRBD1. The CDR3 loop spans 17 amino acids. Germline V gene data show CDR1 as LGHNA and CDR2 as YNFKEQ. After removal of 0 bases from V and 4 bases from J, the junction contained 10 bases not matched to a gene. The DNA of the CDR3 is TGTGCCAGCAGCCAAGATTGGAAGGGACAGGCCAGCTATGGCTACACCTTC. Translation: CASSQDWKGQASYGYTF.

In nucleotides, the CDR3 is TGTGCCAGCAGTACCTGGACAGGTACCTACGAGCAGTACGTC. Its translation is CASSTWTGTYEQYV. This rearrangement joins TRBV6-5 to TRBJ2-7, with TRBD1 identical over 7 bases. Trimming removed 5 bases from V and 2 bases from J; junction bases left unmatched: 6. The CDR3 runs to 14 residues. The germline gives CDR1 MNHEY, CDR2 SVGAGI.

V gene TRBV30 combines with J gene TRBJ2-2, with D possibly TRBD1 on 6 matching bases. Germline loops: CDR1 GTSNPN, CDR2 SVGIG (reference sequence). V shed 4 bases and J shed 6 bases, with 15 bases lying between them. The CDR3 has 14 residues. CDR3 region: CAWTPTGYAGELFF. Here the CDR3 DNA reads TGTGCCTGGACCCCCACAGGGTACGCCGGGGAGCTGTTTTTT.

This clone was seen only a few times. This chain connects TRBV27 to TRBJ2-1; no reliable D call. Trimming pared 6 bases from V and 0 bases from J, leaving 12 bases between. CDR3 size: 15 residues. CDR1 is MNHEY, CDR2 SMNVEV, per germline (reference sequence). The CDR3 nucleotides read TGTGCCAGCAGCCCAATATCGAGCTCCTACAATGAGCAGTTCTTC. Protein product: CASSPISSSYNEQFF.

The chain couples TRBV4-1 to TRBJ2-3, with D possibly being TRBD1 or TRBD2 (5 bases each). Germline CDR1 and CDR2: MGHRA and YSYEKL. V lost 0 bases and J 1 base, leaving 14 bases between the germline ends. CDR3 length: 17 residues. The CDR3 region has the DNA TGCGCCAGCAGCCAAGATGGGACCACTTTGGGCACAGATACGCAGTATTTT. It codes for CASSQDGTTLGTDTQYF.

This CDR3 is CASSGRTGVREQFF. The CDR3 DNA reads as TGTGCCAGCAGCGGACGGACAGGGGTGCGTGAGCAGTTCTTC. J is TRBJ2-1 and V is TRBV7-9; 9 bases line up with TRBD1. This CDR3 is built from 14 residues. From germline, CDR1 is SEHNR and CDR2 FQNEAQ (reference sequence). V dropped 5 bases and J dropped 9; count of bases not matched to a gene: 8. The whole variable domain, remainder taken from reference TRBV7-9 and TRBJ2-1, is DTGVSQNPRHKITKRGQNVTFRCDPISEHNRLYWYRQTLGQGPEFLTYFQNEAQLEKSRLLSDRFSAERPKGSFSTLEIQRTEQGDSAMYLCASSGRTGVREQFFGPGTRLTVL.

This chain connects TRBV7-9 to TRBJ2-7, with 13 nucleotides matching TRBD2. The CDR3 loop spans 14 amino acids. Germline V gene lookup returns CDR1 SEHNR and CDR2 FQNEAQ (reference sequence). Trimming at V came to 0 bases and at J to 7 bases, leaving 0 bases not matched to a gene. In DNA, the CDR3 is TGTGCCAGCAGCTTAGCGGGACTAGCGGGAGAGCAGTACTTC. Its translation: CASSLAGLAGEQYF. The full variable domain, rest sourced from reference TRBV7-9 and TRBJ2-7, is DTGVSQNPRHKITKRGQNVTFRCDPISEHNRLYWYRQTLGQGPEFLTYFQNEAQLEKSRLLSDRFSAERPKGSFSTLEIQRTEQGDSAMYLCASSLAGLAGEQYFGPGTRLTVT.

This clone has a single count. The rearrangement joins TRBV4-1 to TRBJ1-5; D ambiguous. The germline V gene encodes CDR1 MGHRA and CDR2 YSYEKL. Trimming left V 2 bases short and J 9 bases short, with 11 bases between. The CDR3 has 13 amino acids. Here the CDR3 reads CASSQSPEWPQHF. CDR3 sequence (DNA): TGCGCCAGCAGCCAATCACCGGAATGGCCCCAGCATTTT.

This rearrangement joins TRBV5-1 to TRBJ2-7; unclear D gene. CDR1 and CDR2 (germline): SGHRS, YFSETQ. The V and J ends lost 0 bases and 2 bases respectively, with 9 bases between them. The CDR3 consists of 14 residues. In DNA form, the CDR3 reads TGCGCCAGCAGCTTGGACACTCATACCTACGAGCAGTACTTC. Residues: CASSLDTHTYEQYF.

The chain is built from TRBV20-1 and TRBJ1-1; tentative D call: TRBD1 (6 bases). This CDR3 is built from 13 residues. The V end lost 3 bases, the J end lost 1 base, and 9 bases lay between the germline ends. The germline V gene encodes CDR1 DFQATT and CDR2 SNEGSKA (reference sequence). The CDR3 region has the DNA TGCAGTGCTAGTAAACAGGGGAACACTGAAGCTTTCTTT. Amino acid sequence: CSASKQGNTEAFF.